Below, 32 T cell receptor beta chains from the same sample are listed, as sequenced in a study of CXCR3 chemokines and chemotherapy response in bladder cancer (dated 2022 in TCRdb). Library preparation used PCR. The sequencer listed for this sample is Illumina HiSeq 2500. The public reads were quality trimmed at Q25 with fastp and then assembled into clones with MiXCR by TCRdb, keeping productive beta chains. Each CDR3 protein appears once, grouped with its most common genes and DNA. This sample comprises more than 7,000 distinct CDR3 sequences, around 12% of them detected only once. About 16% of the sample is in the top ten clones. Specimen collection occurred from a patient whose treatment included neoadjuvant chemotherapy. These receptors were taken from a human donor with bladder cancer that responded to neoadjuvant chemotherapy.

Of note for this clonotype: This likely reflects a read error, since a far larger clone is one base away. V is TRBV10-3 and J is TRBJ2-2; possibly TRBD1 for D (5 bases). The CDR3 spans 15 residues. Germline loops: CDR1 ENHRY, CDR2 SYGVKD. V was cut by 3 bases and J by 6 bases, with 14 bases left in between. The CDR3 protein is CAISDQGHAAGELFF. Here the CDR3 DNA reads TGTGCCATCAGTGACCAGGGCCATGCCGCCGGGGAGCTGTTTTTT.

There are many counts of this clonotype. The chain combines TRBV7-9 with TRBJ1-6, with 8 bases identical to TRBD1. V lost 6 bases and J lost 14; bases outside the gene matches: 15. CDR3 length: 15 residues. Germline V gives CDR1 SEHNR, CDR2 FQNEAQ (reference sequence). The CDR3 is CASSSPGQVNSALHF. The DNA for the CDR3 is TGTGCCAGCAGTTCCCCGGGACAGGTTAATTCGGCCCTCCACTTT.

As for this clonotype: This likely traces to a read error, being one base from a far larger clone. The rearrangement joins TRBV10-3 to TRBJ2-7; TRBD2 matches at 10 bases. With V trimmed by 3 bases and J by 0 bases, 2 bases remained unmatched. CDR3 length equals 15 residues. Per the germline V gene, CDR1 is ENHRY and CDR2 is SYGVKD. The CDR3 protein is CAISELAGSSYEQYF. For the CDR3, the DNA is TGTGCCATCAGTGAACTAGCGGGGAGCTCCTACGAGCAGTACTTC.

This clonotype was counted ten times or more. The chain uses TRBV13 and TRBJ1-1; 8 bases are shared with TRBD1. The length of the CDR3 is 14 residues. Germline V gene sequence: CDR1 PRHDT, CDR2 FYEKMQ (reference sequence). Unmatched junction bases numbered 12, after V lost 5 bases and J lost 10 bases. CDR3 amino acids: CASSENTGGERAFF. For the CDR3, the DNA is TGTGCCAGCAGCGAGAATACAGGGGGGGAAAGAGCTTTCTTT.

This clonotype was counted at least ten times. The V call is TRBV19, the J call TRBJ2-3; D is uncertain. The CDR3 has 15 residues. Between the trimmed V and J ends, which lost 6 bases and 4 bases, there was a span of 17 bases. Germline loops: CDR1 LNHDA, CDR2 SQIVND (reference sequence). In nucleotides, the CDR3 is TGTGCCAGTAGCCGAGAGCAGGCAACGGCAGATACGCAGTATTTT. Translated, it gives CASSREQATADTQYF.

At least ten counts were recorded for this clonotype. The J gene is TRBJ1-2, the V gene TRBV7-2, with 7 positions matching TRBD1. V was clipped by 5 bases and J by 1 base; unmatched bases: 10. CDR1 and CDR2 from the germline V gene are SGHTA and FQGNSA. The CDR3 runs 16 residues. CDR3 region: CASSPRQGPYNYGYTF. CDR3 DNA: TGTGCCAGCAGCCCCCGACAGGGCCCCTATAACTATGGCTACACCTTC.

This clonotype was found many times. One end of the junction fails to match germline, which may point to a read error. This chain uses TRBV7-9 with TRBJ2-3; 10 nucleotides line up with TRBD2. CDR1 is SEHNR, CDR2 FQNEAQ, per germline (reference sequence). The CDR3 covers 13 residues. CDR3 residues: CASSYTRTSGTDF. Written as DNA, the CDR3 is TGTGCCAGCAGCTACACCCGGACTAGCGGAACGGATTTT.

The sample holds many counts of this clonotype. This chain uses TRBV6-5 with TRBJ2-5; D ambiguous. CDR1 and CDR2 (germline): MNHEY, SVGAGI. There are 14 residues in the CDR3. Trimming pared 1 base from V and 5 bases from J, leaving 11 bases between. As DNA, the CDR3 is TGTGCCAGCAGTTACTTGGGCCCCCGGGAGACCCAGTACTTC. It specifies CASSYLGPRETQYF.

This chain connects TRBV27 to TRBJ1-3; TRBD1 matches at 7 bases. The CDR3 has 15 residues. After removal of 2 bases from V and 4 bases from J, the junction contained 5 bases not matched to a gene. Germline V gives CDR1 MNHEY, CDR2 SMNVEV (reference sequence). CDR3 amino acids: CASSLTRDRGNTIYF. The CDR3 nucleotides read TGTGCCAGCAGTTTAACCCGGGACAGAGGAAACACCATATATTTT.

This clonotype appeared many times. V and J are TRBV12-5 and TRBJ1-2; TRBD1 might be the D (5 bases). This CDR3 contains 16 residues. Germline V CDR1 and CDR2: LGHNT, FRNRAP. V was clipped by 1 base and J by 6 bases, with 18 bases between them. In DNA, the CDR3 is TGTGCTAGTGGTTTGGGCTCTGGAGGGGTGACGGATGGCTACACCTTC. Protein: CASGLGSGGVTDGYTF.

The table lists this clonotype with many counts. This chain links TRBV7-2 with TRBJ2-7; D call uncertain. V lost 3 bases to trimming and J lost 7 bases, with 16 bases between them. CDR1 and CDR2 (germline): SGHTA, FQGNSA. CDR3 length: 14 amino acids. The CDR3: CASSFQPLRGEQYF. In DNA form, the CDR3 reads TGTGCCAGCAGCTTCCAGCCGCTTAGAGGTGAGCAGTACTTC.

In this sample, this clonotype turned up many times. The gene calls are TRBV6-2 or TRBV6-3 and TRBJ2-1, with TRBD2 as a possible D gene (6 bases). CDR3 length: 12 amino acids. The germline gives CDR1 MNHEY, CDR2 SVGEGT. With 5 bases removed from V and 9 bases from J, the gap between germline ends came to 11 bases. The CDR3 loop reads CASSRTMPEQFF. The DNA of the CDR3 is TGTGCCAGCAGTCGGACTATGCCTGAGCAGTTCTTC.

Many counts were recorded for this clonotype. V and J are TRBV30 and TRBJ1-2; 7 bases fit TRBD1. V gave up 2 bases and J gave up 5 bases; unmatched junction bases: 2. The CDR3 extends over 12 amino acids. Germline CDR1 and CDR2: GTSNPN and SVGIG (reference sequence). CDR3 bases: TGTGCCTGGAGTTCGACAGGGTATGGCTACACCTTC. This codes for CAWSSTGYGYTF.

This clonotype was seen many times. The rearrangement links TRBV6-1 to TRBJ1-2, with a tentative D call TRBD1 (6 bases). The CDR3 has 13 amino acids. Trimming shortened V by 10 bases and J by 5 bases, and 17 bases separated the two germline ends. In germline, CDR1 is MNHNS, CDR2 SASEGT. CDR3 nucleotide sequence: TGTGCCACCGCACATCAGGGGTCTTATGGCTACACCTTC. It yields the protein CATAHQGSYGYTF.

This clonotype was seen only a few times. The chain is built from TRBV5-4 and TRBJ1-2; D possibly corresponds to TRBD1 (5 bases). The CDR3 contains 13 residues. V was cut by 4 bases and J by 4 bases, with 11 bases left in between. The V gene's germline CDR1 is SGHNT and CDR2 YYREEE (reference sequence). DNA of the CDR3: TGTGCCAGCAGCGGCCGGGACTCCTATGGCTACACCTTC. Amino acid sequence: CASSGRDSYGYTF.

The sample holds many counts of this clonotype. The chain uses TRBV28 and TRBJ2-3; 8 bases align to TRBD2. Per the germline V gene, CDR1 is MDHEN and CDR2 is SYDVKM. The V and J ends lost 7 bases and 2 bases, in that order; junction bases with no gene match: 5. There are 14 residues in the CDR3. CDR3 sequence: CASIRGGNTDTQYF. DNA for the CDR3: TGTGCCAGCATTCGGGGGGGGAACACAGATACGCAGTATTTT.

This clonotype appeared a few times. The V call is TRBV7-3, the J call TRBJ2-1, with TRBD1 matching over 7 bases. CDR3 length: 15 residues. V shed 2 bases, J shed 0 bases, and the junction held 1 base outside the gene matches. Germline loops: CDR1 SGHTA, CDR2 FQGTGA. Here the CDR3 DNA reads TGTGCCAGCAGCTTACGGACAGGCTCCTACAATGAGCAGTTCTTC. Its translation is CASSLRTGSYNEQFF.

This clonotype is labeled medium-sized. CDR3 nucleotide sequence: TGTGCCAGCAGTTACAGGGCCAATTCACCCCTCCACTTT. Translation: CASSYRANSPLHF. The genes are TRBV6-5 and TRBJ1-6; D is uncertain. The CDR3 consists of 13 residues. Germline-derived CDR1 and CDR2 are MNHEY and SVGAGI. V lost 2 bases to trimming and J lost 7 bases, with 6 bases between them.

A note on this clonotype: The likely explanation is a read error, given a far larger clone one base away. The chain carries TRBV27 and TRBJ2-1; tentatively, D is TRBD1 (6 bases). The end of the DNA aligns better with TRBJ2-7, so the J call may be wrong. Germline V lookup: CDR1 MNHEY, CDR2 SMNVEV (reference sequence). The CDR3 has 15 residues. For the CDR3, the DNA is TGTGTCAGCATGAATCAGGGGACGAAATCCTACGAGCAGTACTTC. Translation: CVSMNQGTKSYEQYF.

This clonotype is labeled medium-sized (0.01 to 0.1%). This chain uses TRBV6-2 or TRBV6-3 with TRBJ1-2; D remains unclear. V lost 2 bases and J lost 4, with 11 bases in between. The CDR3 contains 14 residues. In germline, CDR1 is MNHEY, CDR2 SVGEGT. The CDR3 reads CASSYQQSIYGYTF. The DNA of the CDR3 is TGTGCCAGCAGTTACCAACAGAGTATCTATGGCTACACCTTC.

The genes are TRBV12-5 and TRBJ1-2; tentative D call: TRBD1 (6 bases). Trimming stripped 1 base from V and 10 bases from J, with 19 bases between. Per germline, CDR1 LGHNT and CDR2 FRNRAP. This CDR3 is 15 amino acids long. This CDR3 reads CASGLGAGTLFDYTF. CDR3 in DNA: TGTGCTAGTGGTTTGGGTGCCGGGACACTTTTTGACTACACCTTC. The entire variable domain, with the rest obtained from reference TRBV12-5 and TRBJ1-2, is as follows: DARVTQTPRHKVTEMGQEVTMRCQPILGHNTVFWYRQTMMQGLELLAYFRNRAPLDDSGMPKDRFSAEMPDATLATLKIQPSEPRDSAVYFCASGLGAGTLFDYTFGSGTRLTVV.

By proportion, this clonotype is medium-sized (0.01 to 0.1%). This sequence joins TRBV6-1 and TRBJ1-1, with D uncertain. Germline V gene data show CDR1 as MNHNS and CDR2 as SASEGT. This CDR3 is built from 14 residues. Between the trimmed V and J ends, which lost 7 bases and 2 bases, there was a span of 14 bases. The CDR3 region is CASTASTVNTEAFF. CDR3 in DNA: TGTGCCAGCACAGCCTCCACAGTCAACACTGAAGCTTTCTTT.

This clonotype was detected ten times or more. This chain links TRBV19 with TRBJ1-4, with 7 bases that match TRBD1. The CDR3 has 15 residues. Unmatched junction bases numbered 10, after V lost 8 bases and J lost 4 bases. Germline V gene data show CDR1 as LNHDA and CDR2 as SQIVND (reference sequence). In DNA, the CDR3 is TGTGCCAGTCGGAAGGGGGCTCTGGATAATGAAAAACTGTTTTTT. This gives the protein CASRKGALDNEKLFF.

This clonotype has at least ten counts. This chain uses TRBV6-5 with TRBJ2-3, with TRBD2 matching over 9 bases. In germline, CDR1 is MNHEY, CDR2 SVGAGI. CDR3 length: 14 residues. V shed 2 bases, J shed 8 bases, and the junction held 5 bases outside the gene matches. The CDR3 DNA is TGTGCCAGCAGTTACGCCGGGACTAGCCGTACGCAGTATTTT. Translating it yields CASSYAGTSRTQYF.

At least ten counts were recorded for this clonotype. CDR3 loop: CSVEGGMFRSYNEQFF. The CDR3 DNA reads as TGCAGCGTTGAAGGTGGGATGTTCCGCTCCTACAATGAGCAGTTCTTC. This chain joins TRBV29-1 and TRBJ2-1; D not resolved. Looked up from germline, CDR1 is SQVTM and CDR2 is ANQGSEA. The CDR3 contains 16 residues. Trimming took off 1 base at V and 0 bases at J, with 13 bases between the two ends.

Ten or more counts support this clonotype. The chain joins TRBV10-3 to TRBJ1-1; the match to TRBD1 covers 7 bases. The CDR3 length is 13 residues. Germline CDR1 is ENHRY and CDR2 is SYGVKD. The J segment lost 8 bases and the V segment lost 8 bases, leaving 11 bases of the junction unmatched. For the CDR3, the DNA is TGTGCCATCCGAGACCTGACAGGGCAAGAAGCTTTCTTT. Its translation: CAIRDLTGQEAFF.

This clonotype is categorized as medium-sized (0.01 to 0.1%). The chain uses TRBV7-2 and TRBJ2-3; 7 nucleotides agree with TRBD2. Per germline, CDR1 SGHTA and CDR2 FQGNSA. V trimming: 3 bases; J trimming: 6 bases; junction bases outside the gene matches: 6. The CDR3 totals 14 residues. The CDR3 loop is CASSLQTSSDTQYF. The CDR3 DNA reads TGTGCCAGCAGCTTGCAGACTAGCTCCGATACGCAGTATTTT.

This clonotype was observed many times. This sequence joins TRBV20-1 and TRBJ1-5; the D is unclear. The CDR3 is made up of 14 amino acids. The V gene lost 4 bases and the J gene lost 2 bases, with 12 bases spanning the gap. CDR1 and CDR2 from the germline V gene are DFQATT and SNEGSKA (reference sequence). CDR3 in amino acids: CSATEREGNQPQHF. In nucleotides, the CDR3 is TGCAGTGCTACCGAGAGGGAGGGCAATCAGCCCCAGCATTTT.

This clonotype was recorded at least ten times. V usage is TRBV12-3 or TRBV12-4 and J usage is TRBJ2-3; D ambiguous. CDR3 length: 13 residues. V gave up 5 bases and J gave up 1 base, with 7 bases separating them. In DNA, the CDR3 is TGTGCCAGCAGTGCTCGTCGCACAGATACGCAGTATTTT. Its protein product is CASSARRTDTQYF.

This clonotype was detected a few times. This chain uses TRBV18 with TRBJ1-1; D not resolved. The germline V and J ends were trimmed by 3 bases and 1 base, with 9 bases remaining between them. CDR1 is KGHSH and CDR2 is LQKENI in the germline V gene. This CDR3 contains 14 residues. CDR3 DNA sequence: TGTGCCAGCTCACCCATTTCAGGGAACACTGAAGCTTTCTTT. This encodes CASSPISGNTEAFF.

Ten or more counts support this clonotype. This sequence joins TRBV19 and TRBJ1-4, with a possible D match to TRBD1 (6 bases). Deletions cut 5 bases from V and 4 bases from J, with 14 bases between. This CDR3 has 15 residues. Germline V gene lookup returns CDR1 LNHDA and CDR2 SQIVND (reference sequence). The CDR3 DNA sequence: TGTGCCAGTAGTCCTCCGGACAGCGTTAATGAAAAACTGTTTTTT. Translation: CASSPPDSVNEKLFF.

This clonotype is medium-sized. CDR3 bases: TGTGCCAGCTCACCCCTGGTTGACAGGGGTGGGAAGTGGACTGAAGCTTTCTTT. It translates to CASSPLVDRGGKWTEAFF. The V gene is TRBV18, the J gene TRBJ1-1, with 8 positions matching TRBD1. Germline V gene data show CDR1 as KGHSH and CDR2 as LQKENI. CDR3 size: 18 residues. The ends lost 3 bases at V and 5 bases at J; junction bases unmatched: 17.